The clone carrying this T cell receptor (beta chain) was counted at least ten times. The data stem from a study of CD8+CD57+ T cells in acquired aplastic anemia. The overall study: Yields of DNA that came from sorted CD4+ and CD8+ cells averaged approximately 3.2 ug.

Template material for TCR beta VDJ and CDR3 profiling consisted of genomic DNA. TCRdb reprocessed the reads with MiXCR, giving one entry per CDR3 protein. The data contain a few hundred thousand distinct CDR3 sequences, roughly 61% of them singletons. The germline V gene has CDR1 LGHDT and CDR2 YNNKEL (reference sequence). CDR3 length: 13 amino acids. V shed 1 base and J shed 7 bases, with 8 bases lying between them. Patients picked for sequencing had shown CD8+CD57+ cell expansion detected by flow cytometry. The TCR sequence derives from a human donor with aplastic anemia. Material for sequencing was sorted CD4+, CD8+, or CD8+CD57+ T cells (not recorded which) from PBMCs. The genes are TRBV3-1 and TRBJ2-1; possible D gene TRBD2, 6 bases. The CDR3 loop is CASSQGLVNEQFF. The CDR3 DNA reads as TGTGCCAGCAGCCAAGGACTAGTGAATGAGCAGTTCTTC.